Presented here are 32 T cell receptor beta chains from one specimen sequenced in a study of STAT5B mutations in CD4+ large granular lymphocyte leukemia. Profiling relied on immunoSEQ multiplex PCR, and the TCRdb table lists in-frame clones only, not all of them. This table has 45,000 to 50,000 clones, 84% appearing once. The sequencing input was CD4+ T cells from blood buffy coats. The receptors here all came from a human donor in good health.

V usage is TRBV4-2 and J usage is TRBJ1-1, with TRBD1 identical over 7 bases. This CDR3 is 14 amino acids long. V lost 4 bases, J lost 2 bases, and 4 bases stayed unmatched. From germline, CDR1 is LGHNA and CDR2 YNFKEQ. As DNA, the CDR3 is TGTGCCAGCAGCCCTGCAGGGGGTAACACTGAAGCTTTCTTT. Its translation: CASSPAGGNTEAFF.

The chain combines TRBV11-2 with TRBJ1-3; a possible D gene is TRBD1 (5 bases). The CDR3 length is 13 residues. Germline lookup yields CDR1 SGHAT and CDR2 FQNNGV. V lost 10 bases, J lost 0 bases, and 10 bases lay in between. The CDR3 protein is CATNQGSGNTIYF. The CDR3, as DNA: TGTGCCACGAATCAGGGCTCTGGAAACACCATATATTTT.

This rearrangement joins TRBV5-1 to TRBJ2-1; TRBD1 matches at 8 bases. In germline, CDR1 is SGHRS, CDR2 YFSETQ. The ends lost 4 bases at V and 4 bases at J; junction bases unmatched: 7. The CDR3 is made up of 15 amino acids. CDR3: CASSPDRASYNEQFF. In nucleotides, the CDR3 is TGCGCCAGCAGCCCGGACAGGGCGTCTTACAATGAGCAGTTCTTC.

The chain employs TRBV19 and TRBJ1-5; D may be TRBD1 (6 bases). The CDR3 is made up of 14 amino acids. V shed 5 bases and J shed 4 bases, with 12 bases lying between them. Germline lookup yields CDR1 LNHDA and CDR2 SQIVND (reference sequence). CDR3 in amino acids: CASSPGRGNQPQHF. CDR3 in DNA: TGTGCCAGTAGTCCTGGCAGGGGTAATCAGCCCCAGCATTTT.

The chain recombines TRBV4-1 with TRBJ2-1; a weak D match, TRBD1 (6 bases). V shed 0 bases and J shed 0 bases, with 12 bases lying between them. The germline V gene encodes CDR1 MGHRA and CDR2 YSYEKL. The CDR3 has 17 residues. In DNA, the CDR3 is TGCGCCAGCAGCCAAGACCTGCCCAGGGGCTCCTACAATGAGCAGTTCTTC. Translating gives CASSQDLPRGSYNEQFF.

This clone was detected only a few times. The chain carries TRBV10-1 and TRBJ1-1, with 9 bases aligning to TRBD1. This CDR3 spans 15 amino acids. Germline CDR1 and CDR2: WNHNN and SYGVQD (reference sequence). The trim removed 4 bases at V and 4 bases at J, leaving 7 bases unmatched. The CDR3 DNA reads TGCGCCAGCAGTGGGACAGGGGCTCCTAGCACTGAAGCTTTCTTT. Amino acids: CASSGTGAPSTEAFF.

The chain uses TRBV2 and TRBJ2-1; a possible D gene is TRBD1 (6 bases). The CDR3 covers 15 residues. The V and J ends lost 5 bases and 1 base respectively, with 12 bases between them. Germline CDR1 is SNHLY and CDR2 is FYNNEI. CDR3 bases: TGTGCCAGCAGTTCTAGGACAGAATCCTACAATGAGCAGTTCTTC. Its protein is CASSSRTESYNEQFF. Variable domain in full (rest from reference TRBV2 and TRBJ2-1): EPEVTQTPSHQVTQMGQEVILRCVPISNHLYFYWYRQILGQKVEFLVSFYNNEISEKSEIFDDQFSVERPDGSNFTLKIRSTKLEDSAMYFCASSSRTESYNEQFFGPGTRLTVL.

The chain combines TRBV28 with TRBJ1-1; D perhaps matches TRBD1 (5 bases). Between the trimmed V and J ends, which lost 5 bases and 5 bases, there was a span of 15 bases. The CDR3 runs 14 residues. Germline V gene data show CDR1 as MDHEN and CDR2 as SYDVKM. This CDR3 is CASSPQALGTEAFF. The CDR3 region has the DNA TGTGCCAGCAGTCCACAGGCCTTGGGGACTGAAGCTTTCTTT.

This chain joins TRBV18 and TRBJ2-2; 8 bases are a match to TRBD1. V dropped 6 bases and J dropped 4; count of bases not matched to a gene: 10. CDR3 length equals 16 residues. Germline assignment: CDR1 KGHSH and CDR2 LQKENI. The CDR3 region is CASSGRGQGGTGELFF. CDR3 DNA: TGTGCCAGCTCCGGCAGGGGGCAAGGAGGCACCGGGGAGCTGTTTTTT. Based on the CDR3 plus reference TRBV18 and TRBJ2-2, the full variable domain is NAGVMQNPRHLVRRRGQEARLRCSPMKGHSHVYWYRQLPEEGLKFMVYLQKENIIDESGMPKERFSAEFPKEGPSILRIQQVVRGDSAAYFCASSGRGQGGTGELFFGEGSRLTVL.

The chain couples TRBV6-6 to TRBJ2-3; TRBD2 might be the D (7 bases). V dropped 8 bases and J dropped 3 bases, with 15 bases sitting between them. Germline V gives CDR1 MNHNY, CDR2 SVGAGI (reference sequence). The CDR3 totals 14 residues. This chain's CDR3 is CASDGGGGTDTQYF. The CDR3 DNA sequence: TGTGCCAGCGACGGGGGAGGGGGTACAGATACGCAGTATTTT.

This clone appeared a few times. This chain connects TRBV7-8 to TRBJ1-2; no firm D call. The V end was cut by 2 bases, the J end by 5 bases, with 9 bases between. CDR1 is SGHVS and CDR2 is FQNEAQ in the germline V gene. The CDR3 is 13 amino acids. The DNA of the CDR3 is TGTGCCAGCAGCTTACGGTCCGAGTATGGCTACACCTTC. Translating it yields CASSLRSEYGYTF.

The genes are TRBV5-1 and TRBJ1-6; D is perhaps TRBD1 (5 bases). V was cut by 4 bases and J by 10 bases, with 15 bases left in between. There are 14 residues in the CDR3. The germline V gene has CDR1 SGHRS and CDR2 YFSETQ. Here the CDR3 DNA reads TGCGCCAGCAGCCGATCCGGGACTTTATCACCCCTCCACTTT. Residues: CASSRSGTLSPLHF.

The genes are TRBV10-3 and TRBJ1-5; TRBD1 might be the D (6 bases). The CDR3 length is 13 residues. Germline CDR1 and CDR2: ENHRY and SYGVKD. V was trimmed by 6 bases and J by 5 bases, leaving 11 bases between them. In DNA form, the CDR3 reads TGTGCCATCAGCGTGGACAGAGATCAGCCCCAGCATTTT. Translation gives CAISVDRDQPQHF.

In DNA, the CDR3 is TGTGCCAGCAGTTTGGTTCTAGCGGGACTCTACGAGCAGTACTTC. It yields the protein CASSLVLAGLYEQYF. The V and J genes are TRBV27 and TRBJ2-7; 9 nucleotides align to TRBD2. From germline, CDR1 is MNHEY and CDR2 SMNVEV (reference sequence). The CDR3 consists of 15 residues. After removal of 3 bases from V and 3 bases from J, the junction contained 6 bases not matched to a gene.

The chain employs TRBV28 and TRBJ1-1, with TRBD1 identical over 9 bases. CDR3 length: 16 residues. Germline V gene lookup returns CDR1 MDHEN and CDR2 SYDVKM. The V segment lost 4 bases and the J segment 2 bases; nucleotides outside the gene matches: 8. The CDR3, as DNA: TGTGCCAGCAGTTCCCCCTCACAGGGGGCAAACACTGAAGCTTTCTTT. It codes for CASSSPSQGANTEAFF.

In DNA, the CDR3 is TGTGCCAGCAGCCAAGTGGGACTAGAGCAGTACTTC. This sequence encodes CASSQVGLEQYF. This rearrangement joins TRBV14 to TRBJ2-7, with 7 positions matching TRBD2. Germline CDR1 is SGHDN and CDR2 is FVKESK. The CDR3 sequence is 12 residues long. Germline trimming cut 1 base from V and 7 bases from J; bases unmatched to any gene: 1.

The J gene is TRBJ1-4, the V gene TRBV4-1; possible D gene TRBD1, 5 bases. The germline gives CDR1 MGHRA, CDR2 YSYEKL. The CDR3 has 15 amino acids. Trimming took off 4 bases at V and 4 bases at J, with 13 bases between the two ends. The CDR3 DNA reads TGCGCCAGCAGCCCCCTTGGGGGGTATAATGAAAAACTGTTTTTT. Translation gives CASSPLGGYNEKLFF.

The chain joins TRBV5-1 to TRBJ1-4, with D uncertain. V gave up 0 bases and J gave up 8 bases, with 11 bases separating them. The CDR3 extends over 14 amino acids. The germline V gene has CDR1 SGHRS and CDR2 YFSETQ. CDR3 sequence reads: CASSLERPGEKLFF. The DNA of the CDR3 is TGCGCCAGCAGCTTGGAGAGGCCAGGCGAAAAACTGTTTTTT.

The chain uses TRBV5-1 and TRBJ1-4; no clear D. Trimming took 4 bases from V and 0 from J, leaving 7 bases between them. The germline gives CDR1 SGHRS, CDR2 YFSETQ. The CDR3 totals 14 residues. The CDR3 bases are TGCGCCAGCAGCCCCCCTTCAACTAATGAAAAACTGTTTTTT. It codes for CASSPPSTNEKLFF.

The chain links TRBV19 to TRBJ1-3; unclear D gene. This CDR3 region has 17 residues. The V end was cut by 3 bases, the J end by 0 bases, with 15 bases between. Germline values: CDR1 LNHDA, CDR2 SQIVND (reference sequence). CDR3 nucleotide sequence: TGTGCCAGTAGTATTATGAGTCCTTGGGGCTCTGGAAACACCATATATTTT. It specifies CASSIMSPWGSGNTIYF.

The V gene is TRBV4-1, the J gene TRBJ2-4, with 15 positions matching TRBD2. This CDR3 is 20 amino acids long. V gave up 4 bases and J gave up 0 bases; unmatched junction bases: 10. CDR1 is MGHRA, CDR2 YSYEKL, per germline. CDR3 bases: TGCGCCAGCAGCCCCTTCGGACTAGCGGGGGGGCTTATAGCCAAAAACATTCAGTACTTC. Translated: CASSPFGLAGGLIAKNIQYF.

The chain carries TRBV6-1 and TRBJ1-6; 9 bases align to TRBD1. Germline CDR1 MNHNS, CDR2 SASEGT. The CDR3 has 14 residues. Trimming at V came to 7 bases and at J to 5 bases, leaving 3 bases not matched to a gene. This CDR3 reads CASTWTGDNSPLHF. CDR3 nucleotide sequence: TGTGCCAGCACCTGGACAGGGGATAATTCACCCCTCCACTTT.

The chain is built from TRBV19 and TRBJ2-3; D is uncertain. The CDR3 totals 13 residues. CDR1 and CDR2 from the germline V gene are LNHDA and SQIVND (reference sequence). Trimming removed 3 bases at V and 0 bases at J, with 4 bases between. CDR3 nucleotide sequence: TGTGCCAGTAGTATGCAAAGCACAGATACGCAGTATTTT. Its protein product is CASSMQSTDTQYF.

The chain couples TRBV10-1 to TRBJ2-5; D is uncertain. Germline V gene sequence: CDR1 WNHNN, CDR2 SYGVQD (reference sequence). Trimming took off 3 bases at V and 1 base at J, with 6 bases between the two ends. The CDR3 extends over 13 amino acids. CDR3 region: CASSESLQETQYF. The DNA of the CDR3 is TGCGCCAGCAGTGAAAGCCTCCAAGAGACCCAGTACTTC.

The V call is TRBV11-2, the J call TRBJ1-1, with D tentatively TRBD1 (5 bases). V lost 0 bases and J 7 bases, leaving 15 bases between the germline ends. CDR1 and CDR2 (germline): SGHAT, FQNNGV. The CDR3 is 15 amino acids. The CDR3 here is CASSLDSGKGFEAFF. The CDR3 region has the DNA TGTGCCAGCAGCTTAGATTCAGGAAAGGGGTTTGAAGCTTTCTTT.

The chain combines TRBV6-5 with TRBJ1-1, with 8 bases aligning to TRBD1. The CDR3 contains 14 residues. Germline V gene lookup returns CDR1 MNHEY and CDR2 SVGAGI. After removal of 6 bases from V and 5 bases from J, the junction contained 8 bases not matched to a gene. The CDR3: CASSLAGGWTEAFF. The CDR3 nucleotides read TGTGCCAGCAGCCTCGCAGGGGGCTGGACTGAAGCTTTCTTT.

In its sample, this clone was seen once. The rearrangement uses TRBV4-1 and TRBJ1-2; TRBD1 is a possible D gene (6 bases). V lost 0 bases to trimming and J lost 1 base, with 18 bases between them. The CDR3 contains 18 residues. The germline V gene has CDR1 MGHRA and CDR2 YSYEKL. The CDR3 sequence: CASSQDDRSEGGNYGYTF. Here the CDR3 DNA reads TGCGCCAGCAGCCAAGACGACAGGAGCGAGGGCGGTAACTATGGCTACACCTTC.

This clone was observed a few times. The chain is built from TRBV6-1 and TRBJ1-2; D not resolved. Between the trimmed V and J ends, which lost 4 bases and 4 bases, there was a span of 25 bases. The CDR3 extends over 18 amino acids. Germline CDR1 and CDR2: MNHNS and SASEGT. In DNA form, the CDR3 reads TGTGCCAGCAGTGCCCGGAAGCCGACGGATGGACCCATCTATGGCTACACCTTC. It translates to CASSARKPTDGPIYGYTF.

In this sample, this clone turned up a few times. This rearrangement joins TRBV9 to TRBJ2-1; 12 nucleotides match TRBD2. Germline assignment: CDR1 SGDLS and CDR2 YYNGEE. V was pared by 0 bases and J by 9 bases, with 7 bases of the junction left unmatched. CDR3 length: 16 residues. The CDR3 DNA follows: TGTGCCAGCAGCGTAGCGGCGTCTAGCGGGGGGGTTGAGCAGTTCTTC. Protein: CASSVAASSGGVEQFF.

V and J are TRBV30 and TRBJ1-5; D unclear. The V end was cut by 4 bases, the J end by 4 bases, with 14 bases between. CDR1 is GTSNPN and CDR2 is SVGIG in the germline V gene (reference sequence). The CDR3 extends over 14 amino acids. The CDR3 DNA follows: TGTGCCTGGAATAGAGGTTCGTTTAATCAGCCCCAGCATTTT. Translation gives CAWNRGSFNQPQHF.

V is TRBV5-1 and J is TRBJ2-6; the match to TRBD1 covers 9 bases. The germline V gene has CDR1 SGHRS and CDR2 YFSETQ. This CDR3 has 16 residues. J lost 3 bases, V lost 1 base, and 2 bases had no gene match. DNA of the CDR3: TGCGCCAGCAGCTTGACAGGGGGCGATGGGGCCAACGTCCTGACTTTC. It encodes CASSLTGGDGANVLTF.

The chain combines TRBV30 with TRBJ1-4; D is perhaps TRBD1 (5 bases). Germline CDR1 reads GTSNPN; CDR2 reads SVGIG (reference sequence). V was trimmed by 2 bases and J by 4 bases, leaving 11 bases between them. The CDR3 has 14 amino acids. CDR3 amino acids: CAWSLGHGNEKLFF. CDR3 DNA sequence: TGTGCCTGGAGTTTAGGACATGGTAATGAAAAACTGTTTTTT.